This TCR beta chain was sequenced for a study of cytomegalovirus exposure and HLA in healthy donors. Study as a whole: In a previous analysis, 110 million or so unique TCR beta sequences were found from 150 million to 200 million T cells.

V shed 4 bases and J 6 bases; nucleotides not matched to a gene: 4. Germline V gives CDR1 MNHEY, CDR2 SVGAGI. The CDR3 runs to 13 residues. Every donor was a healthy person donating bone marrow. Findings and limits, study-wide: In vitro assays verified that a few CMV-associated chains recognized CMV antigens specifically.

Use of 60 Vbeta and 13 Jbeta primers characterized the PCR. Sequenced by immunoSEQ multiplex PCR; TCRdb stores in-frame clones only, minus some. Counted here are 150,000 to 250,000 clones, around three quarters occurring once; the ten biggest clones make up less than 2%. Of note for this clone: The antigen is unknown.

The source of this sequence is a man aged 25 to 45 in good health and CMV-seronegative. The specimen sequenced was PBMCs. This chain uses TRBV6-5 with TRBJ2-3, with 7 bases fitting TRBD1. CDR3 amino acids: CASSSQGVDTQYF. The CDR3 region has the DNA TGTGCCAGCAGTTCTCAGGGGGTGGATACGCAGTATTTT.